The rows below give T cell receptor beta chains drawn from one sample of a study of response to subunit inactivated influenza vaccine. TCRdb re-derived calls from the RT-PCR reads in MiXCR, one entry per CDR3 protein. The table has around 580,000 distinct CDR3 sequences, 10% to 15% seen once; the top ten hold about 10%. Specimen: PBMCs from blood, collected on the day of vaccination. These receptors originate from a man in his forties or fifties who received an inactivated influenza vaccine. Both conserved end residues are part of each CDR3. The D gene is left open where the match is weak. The size of a clone is reported for some rows only, either as once, few or many, or as a class for expanded clones.

TRBV6-5,TRBJ1-3,few,-,TGTGCCAGCAGTTCCCACGGACAGTCTGGAAACACCATATATTTT,CASSSHGQSGNTIYF
TRBV7-8,TRBJ1-6,-,-,TGTGCCAGCCGGCAGACAGGTCATAATTCACCCCTCCACTTT,CASRQTGHNSPLHF
TRBV5-1,TRBJ2-2,-,-,TGCGCCAGCACTGTCGGGCCGAACACCGGGGAGCTGTTTTTT,CASTVGPNTGELFF
TRBV20-1,TRBJ1-5,many,TRBD1,TGCAGTGGGACAGGGGATAGCAATCAGCCCCAGCATTTT,CSGTGDSNQPQHF
TRBV5-1,TRBJ2-7,-,-,TGCGCCAGCAGCTACGACCTGGGCGGGAACCCCTACGAGCAGTACTTC,CASSYDLGGNPYEQYF
TRBV20-1,TRBJ2-2,few,-,TGCAGTGCTAGAGATTTAGCCGGGGAGCTGTTTTTT,CSARDLAGELFF
TRBV12-3/TRBV12-4,TRBJ1-1,-,TRBD1,TGTGCCAGCACCGATACAGGGGACACTGAAGCTTTCTTT,CASTDTGDTEAFF
TRBV28,TRBJ2-1,-,-,TGTGCCAGCAGTCCTCTTCGGGGGGCAGGCAATGAGCAGTTCTTC,CASSPLRGAGNEQFF
TRBV5-6,TRBJ2-5,many,-,TGTGCCAGCAGCTTTATTGTTGAAGAGACCCAGTACTTC,CASSFIVEETQYF
TRBV28,TRBJ2-2,few,TRBD1,TGTGCCAGCAGTTTAAACGGACAGGGGGCGGGCACCGGGGAGCTGTTTTTT,CASSLNGQGAGTGELFF
TRBV5-1,TRBJ2-1,-,-,TGCGCCAGCAGCTTGGCGGGATCGAGGGGGAATGAGCAGTTCTTC,CASSLAGSRGNEQFF
TRBV24-1,TRBJ2-3,many,TRBD1,TGTGCCACCAGTGAGGGACAGACAAACTACGCTAAGCCCATCTTT,CATSEGQTNYAKPIF
TRBV6-1,TRBJ2-1,-,TRBD2,TGTGCCAGCAGACTCCTAGCGGCTGCCACCAATGAGCAGTTCTTC,CASRLLAAATNEQFF
TRBV19,TRBJ1-1,-,-,TGTGCCAGTAGTACCCCGGCGGGGACGAACACTGAAGCTTTCTTT,CASSTPAGTNTEAFF
TRBV2,TRBJ2-7,many,-,TGTGCCAGCAGTGAAAGTCGAGGGTCGGCGGGGCCGTACGAGCAGTACTTC,CASSESRGSAGPYEQYF
TRBV10-3,TRBJ2-3,few,-,TGTGCCATCAGTGTACCGGGAGTAGGCACAGATACGCAGTATTTT,CAISVPGVGTDTQYF
TRBV6-5,TRBJ1-6,-,TRBD1,TGTGCCAGCAGTTTAACCTCGGGACAGATAAGCTCCTATAATTCACCCCTCCACTTT,CASSLTSGQISSYNSPLHF
TRBV28,TRBJ1-1,-,TRBD1,TGTGCCAGCAGTTCCGGGACAGGGGAACGTGGAGCTTTCTTT,CASSSGTGERGAFF
TRBV4-1,TRBJ1-2,-,-,TGCGCCAGCAGCTTGGACAGCCCAGCGAGCTATGGCTACACCTTC,CASSLDSPASYGYTF
TRBV4-1,TRBJ2-1,few,-,TGCGCCAGCAGCCCCGCGCGGCTTGTGCTAAATGAGCAGTTCTTC,CASSPARLVLNEQFF
TRBV27,TRBJ2-1,many,TRBD2,TGTGCCAGCAGTCCGATACTACTAGCGGGCTCCAATGAGCAGTTCTTC,CASSPILLAGSNEQFF
TRBV11-2,TRBJ2-1,few,TRBD2,TGTGCCAGCAGCTTAGATCCTGAACGCGGGGGGCTGATCTACAATGAGCAGTTCTTC,CASSLDPERGGLIYNEQFF
TRBV20-1,TRBJ1-5,few,-,TGCAGTGCTTTGGTCGGAGCGGGAAGCAATCAGCCCCAGCATTTT,CSALVGAGSNQPQHF
TRBV14,TRBJ2-2,-,-,TGTGCCAGCAGCCAAAACCCGGGATGGGGCGGGGAGCTGTTTTTT,CASSQNPGWGGELFF
TRBV9,TRBJ2-1,few,-,TGTGCCAGCAGCGTAGCAGGGGGAGGCTACAATGAGCAGTTCTTC,CASSVAGGGYNEQFF
TRBV2,TRBJ2-7,many,-,TGTGCCAGCAGTGATGGGGCAGGGTCCTACGAGCAGTACTTC,CASSDGAGSYEQYF
TRBV5-1,TRBJ2-5,few,-,TGCGCCAGCAGCCGGGGGGCAGGCCAAGAGACCCAGTACTTC,CASSRGAGQETQYF
TRBV20-1,TRBJ2-1,few,TRBD2,TGCAGTGCTAGAACACAAGATACTAGCGGGAGTGTGTTCTTC,CSARTQDTSGSVFF
TRBV11-3,TRBJ2-1,many,TRBD2,TGTGCCAGCAGCTTGGGAGGGGATCCCTCCTACAATGAGCAGTTCTTC,CASSLGGDPSYNEQFF
TRBV20-1,TRBJ2-1,-,-,TGCAGTGCTACGCGGTGGCGGGACTACAATGAGCAGTTCTTC,CSATRWRDYNEQFF
TRBV10-3,TRBJ1-5,many,-,TGTGCCATCTCCCAGGAGGCGGGCAATCAGCCCCAGCATTTT,CAISQEAGNQPQHF
TRBV12-3/TRBV12-4,TRBJ2-3,-,TRBD1,TGTGCCAGCAATTCGAGGACAGGGGGCGCAGATACGCAGTATTTT,CASNSRTGGADTQYF
TRBV6-2/TRBV6-3,TRBJ2-7,many,TRBD2,TGTGCCAGCAGGACTAGCGGGATATCTTACGAGCAGTACTTC,CASRTSGISYEQYF
TRBV9,TRBJ1-1,-,-,TGTGCCAGCAGCGTAGTAGGAGGACACCAGACTGAAGCTTTCTTT,CASSVVGGHQTEAFF
TRBV9,TRBJ2-1,few,-,TGTGCCAGCAGCGCGACCGGGACATTCGATGGGGTGGAGTTCTTC,CASSATGTFDGVEFF
TRBV5-1,TRBJ2-5,-,-,TGCGCCAGCAGCTTGGAGGGGCCTAGAGGGGGAGAGACCCAGTACTTC,CASSLEGPRGGETQYF
TRBV7-2,TRBJ1-5,many,-,TGTGCCAGCAGCTTAGACAGATCACAGCCCCAGCATTTT,CASSLDRSQPQHF
TRBV5-1,TRBJ2-7,-,-,TGCGCCAGCAGCTTGGAGGGGGAAGAGCAGTACTTC,CASSLEGEEQYF
TRBV28,TRBJ2-1,few,TRBD2,TGTGCCAGCAGTTTACTGACGGGGGGTCTGATCAATGAGCAGTTCTTC,CASSLLTGGLINEQFF
TRBV20-1,TRBJ2-2,-,-,TGCAGTGCTAGCAGGGGTGTTCGGACCGGGGAGCTGTTTTTT,CSASRGVRTGELFF